The next 10 T cell receptor beta chains were all read from a single sample in a study of T cell repertoires in cytomegalovirus infection. TCRdb reanalysed the reads using MiXCR and keeps one entry per CDR3 protein. The table has fewer than 700,000 distinct CDR3 sequences, roughly a quarter seen once. The sample taken for sequencing was CD8+ T cells from PBMCs. These receptors all come from a human donor in good health (CMV status not recorded). Some clones in this sample may be carry-over from other donors' samples.

V is TRBV19 and J is TRBJ2-4, with D possibly matching TRBD2 (6 bases). This CDR3 is 18 amino acids long. The germline V gene has CDR1 LNHDA and CDR2 SQIVND (reference sequence). V was clipped by 1 base and J by 0 bases, with 16 bases between them. This chain's CDR3 is CASSIVGPRGLAKNIQYF. The CDR3 nucleotides are TGTGCCAGTAGTATAGTAGGGCCGCGGGGACTAGCCAAAAACATTCAGTACTTC. The full variable domain, in which reference TRBV19 and TRBJ2-4 provide the parts outside the CDR3, is DGGITQSPKYLFRKEGQNVTLSCEQNLNHDAMYWYRQDPGQGLRLIYYSQIVNDFQKGDIAEGYSVSREKKESFPLTVTSAQKNPTAFYLCASSIVGPRGLAKNIQYFGAGTRLSVL.

This clonotype was seen only a few times. V usage is TRBV15 and J usage is TRBJ2-1; D is perhaps TRBD1 (6 bases). V lost 5 bases and J lost 4, with 12 bases in between. Per germline, CDR1 LNHNV and CDR2 YYDKDF (reference sequence). The CDR3 is 14 residues long. CDR3 protein: CATSARTDYNEQFF. The CDR3 bases are TGTGCCACCAGCGCCCGGACAGATTACAATGAGCAGTTCTTC.

J is TRBJ2-7 and V is TRBV28; unclear D gene. The CDR3 consists of 15 residues. The germline V gene has CDR1 MDHEN and CDR2 SYDVKM. CDR3 sequence (DNA): TGTGCCAACAGTCCCTTCGATGTGGCACCCTACGAGCAATACGTC. It specifies CANSPFDVAPYEQYV.

As concerns this clonotype: Being one base from a much bigger clone, this may be a read error. The V and J genes are TRBV7-2 and TRBJ2-1, with 10 positions matching TRBD2. In germline, CDR1 is SGHTA, CDR2 FQGNSA. The length of the CDR3 is 15 residues. The CDR3 sequence is CASSGSGGPYNERFF. The CDR3 coding sequence is TGTGCCAGCAGCGGTAGCGGGGGGCCCTACAATGAGCGGTTCTTC.

The chain recombines TRBV3-1 with TRBJ1-4; 7 bases are shared with TRBD1. Germline V lookup: CDR1 LGHDT, CDR2 YNNKEL (reference sequence). The CDR3 length is 16 residues. The junction had 9 bases not matched to a gene; V was cut back by 4 bases and J by 4 bases. CDR3 coding DNA: TGTGCCAGCAGCCCAGGAGAGACAGGGTTTAATGAAAAACTGTTTTTT. Amino acids: CASSPGETGFNEKLFF.

This clonotype has a handful of counts. The J gene is TRBJ2-7, the V gene TRBV5-1, with D maybe TRBD2 (6 bases). V lost 4 bases, J lost 5 bases, and 16 bases lay in between. This CDR3 region has 14 residues. Germline CDR1 is SGHRS and CDR2 is YFSETQ. The DNA for the CDR3 is TGCGCCAGCAGCCTGGGACTGGTGACGGACGAGCAGTACTTC. Its translation: CASSLGLVTDEQYF.

This clonotype has more than one count but fewer than ten. The CDR3, as DNA: TGCAGTGCTCGCAGGACAGGGTTTTACAATGAGCAGTTCTTC. This gives the protein CSARRTGFYNEQFF. This rearrangement joins TRBV20-1 to TRBJ2-1, with 8 nucleotides matching TRBD1. CDR3 length: 14 amino acids. CDR1 is DFQATT and CDR2 is SNEGSKA in the germline V gene (reference sequence). V dropped 5 bases and J dropped 4; count of bases not matched to a gene: 7.

Details on this clonotype: Given a much more abundant clone one base away, this may be a read error. This is likely a read error, given that the CDR3 carries no conserved phenylalanine or tryptophan at its end. This chain uses TRBV7-2 with TRBJ2-7; D remains ambiguous. The V end lost 5 bases, the J end lost 7 bases, and 12 bases lay between the germline ends. The CDR3 covers 12 residues. Germline CDR1 is SGHTA and CDR2 is FQGNSA. The CDR3 is CASSLKLREQYL. The CDR3 bases are TGTGCCAGCAGCCTTAAACTGAGAGAGCAGTACCTC.

V gene TRBV10-3 combines with J gene TRBJ1-2, with TRBD1 matching 10 bases. This CDR3 spans 14 amino acids. With 7 bases clipped from V and 5 bases from J, the junction kept 7 bases outside the gene matches. The germline gives CDR1 ENHRY, CDR2 SYGVKD. CDR3 region: CAIKRQGATYGYTF. DNA of the CDR3: TGTGCCATCAAGCGACAGGGGGCTACGTATGGCTACACCTTC.

The V gene is TRBV20-1, the J gene TRBJ1-6, with TRBD1 matching over 8 bases. The CDR3 spans 17 residues. Trimming at V came to 5 bases and at J to 3 bases, leaving 12 bases not matched to a gene. Germline V lookup: CDR1 DFQATT, CDR2 SNEGSKA (reference sequence). The CDR3 region is CSARSTGQGHYNSPLHF. The DNA of the CDR3 is TGCAGTGCTCGCAGTACAGGACAGGGCCACTATAATTCACCCCTCCACTTT.